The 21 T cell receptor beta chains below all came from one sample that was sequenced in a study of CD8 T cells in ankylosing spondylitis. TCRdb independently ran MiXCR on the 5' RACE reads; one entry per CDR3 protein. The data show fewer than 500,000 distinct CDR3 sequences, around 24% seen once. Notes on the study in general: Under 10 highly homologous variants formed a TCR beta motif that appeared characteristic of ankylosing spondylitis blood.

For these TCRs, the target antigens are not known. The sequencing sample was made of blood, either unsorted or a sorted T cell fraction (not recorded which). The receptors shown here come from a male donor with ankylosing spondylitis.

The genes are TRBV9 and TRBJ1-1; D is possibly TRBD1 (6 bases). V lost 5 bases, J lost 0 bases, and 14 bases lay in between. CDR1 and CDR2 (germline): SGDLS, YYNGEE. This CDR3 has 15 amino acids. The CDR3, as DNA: TGTGCCAGCAGTTTGTCAGGGGCTCTGAACACTGAAGCTTTCTTT. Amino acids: CASSLSGALNTEAFF.

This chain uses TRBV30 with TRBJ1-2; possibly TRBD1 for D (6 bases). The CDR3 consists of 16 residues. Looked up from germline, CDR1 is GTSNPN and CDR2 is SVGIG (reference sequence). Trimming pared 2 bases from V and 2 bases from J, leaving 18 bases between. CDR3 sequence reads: CAWSRLGRQANYGYTF. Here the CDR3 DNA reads TGTGCCTGGAGTCGCCTGGGTAGACAGGCCAACTATGGCTACACCTTC. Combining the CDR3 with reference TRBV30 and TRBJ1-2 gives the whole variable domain SQTIHQWPATLVQPVGSPLSLECTVEGTSNPNLYWYRQAAGRGLQLLFYSVGIGQISSEVPQNLSASRPQDRQFILSSKKLLLSDSGFYLCAWSRLGRQANYGYTFGSGTRLTVV.

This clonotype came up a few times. CDR3: CSAHRNYNEQFF. The CDR3 DNA is TGCAGTGCCCATAGAAACTACAATGAGCAGTTCTTC. V usage is TRBV20-1 and J usage is TRBJ2-1; D gene uncertain. Germline V gene lookup returns CDR1 DFQATT and CDR2 SNEGSKA (reference sequence). CDR3 length: 12 residues. V gave up 6 bases and J gave up 3 bases, with 9 bases separating them.

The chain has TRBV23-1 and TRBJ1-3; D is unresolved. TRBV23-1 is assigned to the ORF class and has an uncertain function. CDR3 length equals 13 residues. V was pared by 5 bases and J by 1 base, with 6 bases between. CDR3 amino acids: CASSMTSGNTIYF. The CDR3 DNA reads TGCGCCAGCAGTATGACTTCTGGAAACACCATATATTTT.

CDR3 residues: CASSKLIEGRGTEAFF. Here the CDR3 DNA reads TGTGCCAGCAGCAAACTCATTGAAGGGAGAGGCACTGAAGCTTTCTTT. The chain has TRBV21-1 and TRBJ1-1; TRBD1 is taken as the D call from the table, unchecked against the DNA. TRBV21-1 is a recognized pseudogene. The CDR3 is 16 residues long.

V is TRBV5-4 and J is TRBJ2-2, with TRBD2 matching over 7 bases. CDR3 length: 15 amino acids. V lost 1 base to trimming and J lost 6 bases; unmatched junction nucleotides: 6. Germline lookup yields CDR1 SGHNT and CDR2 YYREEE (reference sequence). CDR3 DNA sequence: TGTGCCAGCAGCTTGTTGGTAGCGGGTGCCGGGGAGCTGTTTTTT. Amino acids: CASSLLVAGAGELFF. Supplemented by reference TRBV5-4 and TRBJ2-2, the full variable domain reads ETGVTQSPTHLIKTRGQQVTLRCSSQSGHNTVSWYQQALGQGPQFIFQYYREEENGRGNFPPRFSGLQFPNYSSELNVNALELDDSALYLCASSLLVAGAGELFFGEGSRLTVL.

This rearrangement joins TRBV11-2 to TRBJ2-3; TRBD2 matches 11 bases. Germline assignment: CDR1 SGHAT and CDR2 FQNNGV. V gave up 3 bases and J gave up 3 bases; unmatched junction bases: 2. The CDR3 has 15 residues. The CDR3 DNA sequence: TGTGCCAGCAGCTTGACTAGCGGGAAGACAGATACGCAGTATTTT. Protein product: CASSLTSGKTDTQYF.

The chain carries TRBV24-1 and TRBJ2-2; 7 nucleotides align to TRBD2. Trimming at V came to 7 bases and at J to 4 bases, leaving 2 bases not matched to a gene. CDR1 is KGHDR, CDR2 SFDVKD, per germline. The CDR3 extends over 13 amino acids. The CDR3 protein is CATRRGSTGELFF. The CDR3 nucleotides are TGTGCCACCAGGCGGGGGAGCACCGGGGAGCTGTTTTTT.

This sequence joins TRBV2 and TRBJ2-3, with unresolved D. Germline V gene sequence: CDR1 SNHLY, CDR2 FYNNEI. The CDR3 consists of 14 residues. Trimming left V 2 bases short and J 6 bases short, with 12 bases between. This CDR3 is CASSELRDGDTQYF. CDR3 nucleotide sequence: TGTGCCAGCAGTGAACTCCGTGATGGCGATACGCAGTATTTT.

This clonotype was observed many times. CDR3 residues: CASSQDPSGTQFTSYNEQFF. CDR3 DNA: TGCGCCAGCAGCCAAGATCCTAGCGGCACCCAATTTACCTCCTACAATGAGCAGTTCTTC. The rearrangement joins TRBV4-3 to TRBJ2-1; 7 bases are shared with TRBD2. Germline V gene data show CDR1 as LGHNA and CDR2 as YSLEER. Trimming took 0 bases from V and 0 from J; bases not matched to a gene: 14. The CDR3 has 20 amino acids.

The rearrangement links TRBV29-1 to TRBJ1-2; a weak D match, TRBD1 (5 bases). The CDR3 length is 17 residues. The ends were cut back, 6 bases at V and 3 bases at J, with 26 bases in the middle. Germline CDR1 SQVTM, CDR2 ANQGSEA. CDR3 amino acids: CSVYNGGRGARHYGYTF. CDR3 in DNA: TGCAGCGTCTACAACGGGGGTAGAGGGGCTAGACACTATGGCTACACCTTC.

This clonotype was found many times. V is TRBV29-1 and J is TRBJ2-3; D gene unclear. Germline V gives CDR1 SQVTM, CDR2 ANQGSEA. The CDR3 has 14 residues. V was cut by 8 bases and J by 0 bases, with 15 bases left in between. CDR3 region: CSSKGFPSTDTQYF. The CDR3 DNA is TGCAGCTCGAAAGGGTTTCCTAGCACAGATACGCAGTATTTT.

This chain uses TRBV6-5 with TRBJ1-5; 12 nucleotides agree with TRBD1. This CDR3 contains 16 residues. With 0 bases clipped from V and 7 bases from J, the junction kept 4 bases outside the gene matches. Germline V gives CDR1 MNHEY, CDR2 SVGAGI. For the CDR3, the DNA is TGTGCCAGCAGTTACTCCGGGACAGGGGGCGGACAGCCCCAGCATTTT. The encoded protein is CASSYSGTGGGQPQHF.

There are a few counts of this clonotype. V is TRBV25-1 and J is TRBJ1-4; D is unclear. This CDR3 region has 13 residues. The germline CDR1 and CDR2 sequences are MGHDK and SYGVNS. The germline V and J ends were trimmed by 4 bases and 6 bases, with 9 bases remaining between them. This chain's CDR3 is CASSGRFDEKLFF. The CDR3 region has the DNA TGTGCCAGCAGTGGCCGGTTTGATGAAAAACTGTTTTTT.

This chain's CDR3 is CASNLGPNTEAFF. The CDR3 DNA reads as TGTGCCAGCAATCTTGGGCCGAACACTGAAGCTTTCTTT. The chain uses TRBV7-8 and TRBJ1-1; no clear D gene. The CDR3 totals 13 residues. Per the germline V gene, CDR1 is SGHVS and CDR2 is FQNEAQ. Trimming pared 7 bases from V and 1 base from J, leaving 10 bases between.

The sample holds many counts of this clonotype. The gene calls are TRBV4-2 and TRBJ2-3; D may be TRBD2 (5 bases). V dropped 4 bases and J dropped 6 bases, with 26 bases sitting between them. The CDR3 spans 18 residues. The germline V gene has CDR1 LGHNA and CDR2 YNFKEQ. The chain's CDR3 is CASSLAGGRATKIDTQYF. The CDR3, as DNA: TGTGCCAGCAGCCTCGCTGGTGGGAGAGCCACGAAGATTGATACGCAGTATTTT.

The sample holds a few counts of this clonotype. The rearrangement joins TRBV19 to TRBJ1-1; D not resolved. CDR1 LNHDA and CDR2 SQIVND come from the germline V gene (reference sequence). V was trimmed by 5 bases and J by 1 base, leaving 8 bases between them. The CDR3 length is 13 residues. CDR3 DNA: TGTGCCAGTAGTCGTAGACAGAACACTGAAGCTTTCTTT. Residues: CASSRRQNTEAFF.

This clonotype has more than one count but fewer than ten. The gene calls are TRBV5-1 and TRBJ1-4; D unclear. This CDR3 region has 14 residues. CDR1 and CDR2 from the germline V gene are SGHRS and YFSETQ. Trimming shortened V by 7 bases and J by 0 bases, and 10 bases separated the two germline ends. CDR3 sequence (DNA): TGCGCCAGCGGAATGACTGCAACTAATGAAAAACTGTTTTTT. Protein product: CASGMTATNEKLFF.

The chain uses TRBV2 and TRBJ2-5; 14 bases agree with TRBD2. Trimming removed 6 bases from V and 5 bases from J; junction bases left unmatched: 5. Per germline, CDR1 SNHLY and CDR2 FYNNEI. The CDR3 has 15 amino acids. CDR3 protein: CASRARTSGGETQYF. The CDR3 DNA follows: TGTGCCAGCAGGGCCCGGACTAGCGGGGGGGAGACCCAGTACTTC.

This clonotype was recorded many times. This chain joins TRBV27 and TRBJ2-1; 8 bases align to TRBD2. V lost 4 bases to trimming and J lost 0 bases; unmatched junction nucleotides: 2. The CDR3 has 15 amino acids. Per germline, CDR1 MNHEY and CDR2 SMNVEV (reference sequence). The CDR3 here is CASSSAGDSYNEQFF. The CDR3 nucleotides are TGTGCCAGCAGTTCAGCGGGAGACTCCTACAATGAGCAGTTCTTC.

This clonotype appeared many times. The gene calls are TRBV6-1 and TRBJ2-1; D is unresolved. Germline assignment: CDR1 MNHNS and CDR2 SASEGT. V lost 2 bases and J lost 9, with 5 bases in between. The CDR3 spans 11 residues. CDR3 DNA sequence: TGTGCCAGCAGTGAAATTACTGAGCAGTTCTTC. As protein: CASSEITEQFF.